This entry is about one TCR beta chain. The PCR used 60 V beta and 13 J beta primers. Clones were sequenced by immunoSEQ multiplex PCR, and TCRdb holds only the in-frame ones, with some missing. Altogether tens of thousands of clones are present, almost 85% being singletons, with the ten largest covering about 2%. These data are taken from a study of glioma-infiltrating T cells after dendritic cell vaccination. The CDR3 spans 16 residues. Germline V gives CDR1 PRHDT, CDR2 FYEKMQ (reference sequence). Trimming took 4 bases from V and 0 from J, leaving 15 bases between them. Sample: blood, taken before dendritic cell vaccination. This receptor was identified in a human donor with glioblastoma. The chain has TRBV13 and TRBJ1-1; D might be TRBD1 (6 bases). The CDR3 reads CASSSKAGVVNTEAFF. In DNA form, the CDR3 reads TGTGCCAGCAGCTCAAAAGCAGGGGTGGTGAACACTGAAGCTTTCTTT.